This paragraph covers one T cell receptor beta chain sequence. Original methodology: ImmunoSEQ output held junction-only sequences without quality scores, so filtering differed. Sequenced by immunoSEQ multiplex PCR; TCRdb stores in-frame clones only, minus some. V and J calls plus clone size are reproduced from that table; the DNA served to infer D and trimming. The data show approximately 650,000 clones, nearly 97% seen once. Per germline, CDR1 LNHDA and CDR2 SQIVND (reference sequence). V was cut by 1 base and J by 6 bases, with 6 bases left in between. The CDR3 is made up of 13 amino acids. This specimen comes from a study of shared clonotypes between healthy human individuals. About the research overall: Each donor contributed plates that comprised three CD4 naive, three CD4 memory, two CD8 naive and one CD8 memory.

CD45RO-negative, CCR7-positively selected cells formed the naive CD8 fraction, excluding terminally differentiated effector memory CD45RA+ cells. This chain uses TRBV19 with TRBJ2-2; D is unclear. The sample taken for sequencing was naive CD8+ T cells sorted from blood. The clonotype comes from a woman aged 25 to 45 in good health. CDR3 residues: CASSIVGSGELFF. The CDR3 DNA reads TGTGCCAGTAGTATAGTAGGATCCGGGGAGCTGTTTTTT.